This TCR beta chain derives from a study of blood T cells in healthy people across ages. The length of the CDR3 is 15 residues. The V and J ends lost 5 bases and 4 bases respectively, with 14 bases between them. Combining a sample-barcoded 5' primer with a J-beta primer mix, a second PCR ran for roughly 6 to 12 cycles. TCRdb redid the calling of the 5' RACE reads with MiXCR, one entry per CDR3 protein. Of about 1.6 million distinct CDR3 sequences in the sample, 34% are singletons; the top ten hold approximately 11%. The sequenced sample consisted of blood. The receptor comes from a woman aged 25 to 39 in good health. V is TRBV12-3 or TRBV12-4 and J is TRBJ1-4, with unresolved D. The CDR3 loop is CASSPWSRGNEKLFF. The CDR3 DNA sequence: TGTGCCAGCAGTCCCTGGAGTCGGGGTAATGAAAAACTGTTTTTT.